What follows are 18 T cell receptor beta chains derived from one specimen sequenced in a study of T cells expressing NK-cell markers (dated by TCRdb to 2020 to 2021). Library preparation was by 5' RACE. The run used an Illumina HiSeq 2000. The reads went through TCRdb reprocessing, and each CDR3 protein sequence gets one entry with no DNA. The table of this sample itemizes under 600,000 distinct CDR3 sequences. The ten top clones hold approximately 1.4% of the sample. Sequencing was carried out using blood T cells: a sorted CD56 or NKG2C T cell subset, CD4+ or CD8+ T cells, or bulk PBMC T cells (not recorded which). These receptors originate from a woman in her 50s in good health. Donor details come from another sample of the same person, matched by shared clones.

The rearrangement uses TRBV7-6 and TRBJ1-6; TCRdb's D call of TRBD1 is untestable without DNA. Germline V lookup: CDR1 SGHVS, CDR2 FNYEAQ. The length of the CDR3 is 15 residues. The CDR3 spells CASSLASRGRSPLHF.

Here the CDR3 reads CASSHASGTQETQYF. This chain uses TRBV3-1 with TRBJ2-5; no DNA is available, so the TRBD2 call from TCRdb remains unchecked. Per the germline V gene, CDR1 is LGHDT and CDR2 is YNNKEL (reference sequence). This CDR3 contains 15 residues.

This chain links TRBV11-2 with TRBJ2-3. CDR3 length: 16 amino acids. Germline loops: CDR1 SGHAT, CDR2 FQNNGV. The CDR3 reads CASSPRLGLGTDTQYF.

The chain couples TRBV5-1 to TRBJ2-1; TCRdb outputs TRBD2, but without DNA this stays unchecked. The CDR3 length is 16 residues. Germline V CDR1 and CDR2: SGHRS, YFSETQ. This chain's CDR3 is CASSFRAAGAHGEQFF.

J is TRBJ1-5 and V is TRBV12-3 or TRBV12-4; TCRdb gives TRBD1 as the D gene, but with no DNA this cannot be confirmed. The CDR3 is made up of 16 amino acids. The CDR3 sequence is CASSVDRGDFNQPQHF.

V usage is TRBV5-5 and J usage is TRBJ2-3. CDR1 SGHKS and CDR2 YYEKEE come from the germline V gene (reference sequence). CDR3 length equals 14 residues. CDR3 loop: CASSLTGYPDTQYF.

The chain has TRBV6-6 and TRBJ2-1; the D call from TCRdb, TRBD2, cannot be confirmed without DNA. This CDR3 spans 13 amino acids. In germline, CDR1 is MNHNY, CDR2 SVGAGI (reference sequence). The CDR3 is CASTLPESNEQFF.

The genes are TRBV11-2 and TRBJ1-2. The CDR3 length is 14 residues. In germline, CDR1 is SGHAT, CDR2 FQNNGV. The CDR3 here is CASSLDGHDYGYTF.

The gene calls are TRBV6-5 and TRBJ2-7. This CDR3 spans 12 amino acids. CDR1 and CDR2 from the germline V gene are MNHEY and SVGAGI. The CDR3 sequence: CASSRKGYEQYF.

V is TRBV5-1 and J is TRBJ2-1. The germline gives CDR1 SGHRS, CDR2 YFSETQ. The CDR3 consists of 11 residues. The CDR3 sequence is CASSLIDEQFF.

The rearrangement links TRBV3-1 to TRBJ2-7; TCRdb's D call of TRBD2 is untestable without DNA. Germline V gene data show CDR1 as LGHDT and CDR2 as YNNKEL (reference sequence). This CDR3 region has 17 residues. CDR3 in amino acids: CASSQESRGRRSYEQYF.

CDR3 loop: CASSLMEGESYEQYF. The chain links TRBV7-2 to TRBJ2-7; without DNA, the TCRdb call of TRBD1 cannot be checked. This CDR3 contains 15 residues. CDR1 SGHTA and CDR2 FQGNSA come from the germline V gene.

This chain uses TRBV29-1 with TRBJ1-3. Germline lookup yields CDR1 SQVTM and CDR2 ANQGSEA. This CDR3 comprises 16 residues. The CDR3 sequence: CSVDMADPALGNTIYF.

V gene TRBV4-1 combines with J gene TRBJ1-4. Germline CDR1 and CDR2: MGHRA and YSYEKL. This CDR3 has 14 amino acids. The CDR3 here is CASKHPATNEKLFF.

The chain couples TRBV12-3 or TRBV12-4 to TRBJ1-2; TCRdb proposes TRBD1, but this gene call is untestable without DNA. The CDR3 sequence is 13 residues long. The CDR3 here is CASSLDTLYGYTF.

The chain employs TRBV20-1 and TRBJ2-2; the D call from TCRdb, TRBD2, cannot be confirmed without DNA. From germline, CDR1 is DFQATT and CDR2 SNEGSKA (reference sequence). There are 14 residues in the CDR3. This chain's CDR3 is CSAITASGHGELFF.

The chain joins TRBV20-1 to TRBJ2-5; TCRdb lists TRBD1, though no DNA is available to test this call. Germline CDR1 is DFQATT and CDR2 is SNEGSKA (reference sequence). The CDR3 contains 16 residues. CDR3: CSARDLVQGSLETQYF.

This chain links TRBV6-4 with TRBJ2-1; absent DNA, TCRdb's TRBD1 call cannot be checked. The length of the CDR3 is 16 residues. In germline, CDR1 is MRHNA, CDR2 SNTAGT. CDR3 sequence: CASSDRGGGSYNEQFF.